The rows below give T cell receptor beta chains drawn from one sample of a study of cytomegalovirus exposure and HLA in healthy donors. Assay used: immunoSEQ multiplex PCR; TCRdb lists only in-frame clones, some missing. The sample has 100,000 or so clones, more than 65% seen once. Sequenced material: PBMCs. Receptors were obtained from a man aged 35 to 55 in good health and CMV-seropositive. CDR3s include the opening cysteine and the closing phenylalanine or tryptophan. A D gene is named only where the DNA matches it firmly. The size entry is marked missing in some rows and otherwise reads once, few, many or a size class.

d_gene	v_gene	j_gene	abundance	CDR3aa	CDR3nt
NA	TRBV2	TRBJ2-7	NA	CASSLRGGAMLYEQYF	TGTGCCAGCAGCTTGAGGGGGGGAGCGATGCTCTACGAGCAGTACTTC
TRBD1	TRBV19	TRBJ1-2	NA	CASTHRGINYGYTF	TGTGCCAGTACCCACAGGGGGATTAACTATGGCTACACCTTC
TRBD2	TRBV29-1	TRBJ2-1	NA	CSVVGGSSYNEQFF	TGCAGCGTTGTCGGGGGGAGCTCCTACAATGAGCAGTTCTTC
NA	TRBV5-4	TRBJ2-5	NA	CASSLGVRETQYF	TGTGCCAGCAGCTTGGGGGTGCGGGAGACCCAGTACTTC
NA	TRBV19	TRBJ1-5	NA	CASSMPGFMQPQHF	TGTGCCAGTAGTATGCCAGGGTTTATGCAGCCCCAGCATTTT
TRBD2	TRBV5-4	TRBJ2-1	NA	CASSLGTSYEQFF	TGTGCCAGCAGCTTGGGGACTAGCTATGAGCAGTTCTTC
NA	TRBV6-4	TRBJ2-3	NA	CASSRDSSQYF	TGTGCCAGCAGCCGGGACTCCTCGCAGTATTTT
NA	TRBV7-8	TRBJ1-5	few	CASSRRGPQPQHF	TGTGCCAGCAGCCGTAGGGGTCCTCAGCCCCAGCATTTT
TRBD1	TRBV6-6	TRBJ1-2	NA	CASRPTGTGDYGYTF	TGTGCCAGCAGACCGACCGGGACAGGGGACTACGGCTACACCTTC
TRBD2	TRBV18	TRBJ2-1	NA	CASSLYGGVTYNEQFF	TGTGCCAGCTCACTCTACGGGGGGGTCACCTACAATGAGCAGTTCTTC
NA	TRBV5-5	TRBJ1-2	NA	CASSLEVLPNYGYTF	TGTGCCAGCAGCTTGGAAGTACTACCTAACTATGGCTACACCTTC
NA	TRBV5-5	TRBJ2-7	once	CASSLADTYEQYF	TGTGCCAGCAGCTTGGCAGACACCTACGAGCAGTACTTC
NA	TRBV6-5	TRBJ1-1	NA	CASSKQGETEAFF	TGTGCCAGCAGCAAACAGGGAGAAACTGAAGCTTTCTTT
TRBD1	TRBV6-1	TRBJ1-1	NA	CASSIRDRLNTEAFF	TGTGCCAGCAGTATCCGGGACAGACTTAACACTGAAGCTTTCTTT
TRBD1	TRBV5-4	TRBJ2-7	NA	CASSLIRQGSYEQYF	TGTGCCAGCAGCCTAATAAGACAGGGTTCCTACGAGCAGTACTTC
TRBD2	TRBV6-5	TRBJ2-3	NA	CASSYGLASDTQYF	TGTGCCAGCAGTTACGGACTAGCGTCAGATACGCAGTATTTT
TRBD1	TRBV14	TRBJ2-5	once	CASSHSRDRGSGEQYF	TGTGCCAGCAGCCATTCTCGGGACAGGGGTTCTGGGGAGCAGTACTTC
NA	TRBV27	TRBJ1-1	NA	CASTSTMLRLNTEAFF	TGTGCCAGCACCTCAACCATGTTGCGCCTGAACACTGAAGCTTTCTTT
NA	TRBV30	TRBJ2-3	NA	CAWDRRTTDTQYF	TGTGCCTGGGACAGGAGAACCACAGATACGCAGTATTTT
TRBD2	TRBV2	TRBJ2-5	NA	CASRGAGAGRETQYF	TGTGCCAGCAGGGGAGCGGGAGCGGGCAGAGAGACCCAGTACTTC
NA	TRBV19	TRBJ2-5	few	CASSSGSGSWETQYF	TGTGCCAGTAGTAGTGGGAGTGGATCGTGGGAGACCCAGTACTTC
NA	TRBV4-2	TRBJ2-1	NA	CASSQEASGRYNEQFF	TGTGCCAGCAGCCAAGAAGCAAGTGGGAGATACAATGAGCAGTTCTTC